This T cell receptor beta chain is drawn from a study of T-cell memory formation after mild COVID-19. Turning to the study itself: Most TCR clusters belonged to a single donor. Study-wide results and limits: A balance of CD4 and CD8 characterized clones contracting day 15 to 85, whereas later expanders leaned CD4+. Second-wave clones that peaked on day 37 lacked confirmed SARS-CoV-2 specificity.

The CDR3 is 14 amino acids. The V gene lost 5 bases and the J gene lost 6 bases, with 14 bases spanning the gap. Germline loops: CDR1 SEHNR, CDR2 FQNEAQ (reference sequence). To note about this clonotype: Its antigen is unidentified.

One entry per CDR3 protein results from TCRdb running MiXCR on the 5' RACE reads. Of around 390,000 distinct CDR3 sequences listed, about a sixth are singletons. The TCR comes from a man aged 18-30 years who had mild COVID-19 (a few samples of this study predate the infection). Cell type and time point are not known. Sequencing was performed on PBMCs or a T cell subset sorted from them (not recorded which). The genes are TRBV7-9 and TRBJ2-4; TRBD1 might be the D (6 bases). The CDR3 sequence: CASSPGVLGNIQYF. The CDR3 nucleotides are TGTGCCAGCAGCCCAGGGGTTCTGGGAAACATTCAGTACTTC.